The entry below describes one T cell receptor (beta chain). This sample is part of a study of control samples from healthy donors and cancer patients. Assay: immunoSEQ multiplex PCR; the TCRdb copy retains only in-frame clones and omits some. Of approximately 120,000 clones in the sample, about 89% are singletons; the top ten hold roughly 3%. V was cut by 5 bases and J by 1 base, with 8 bases left in between. The CDR3 contains 13 residues. The clonotype was recovered from a man in his 60s in good health. Sequencing was carried out using blood. The V gene is TRBV12-3 or TRBV12-4, the J gene TRBJ1-1, with a possible D match to TRBD1 (6 bases). CDR3 DNA: TGTGCCAGCAGTGGACAGACGAACACTGAAGCTTTCTTT. The encoded protein is CASSGQTNTEAFF.